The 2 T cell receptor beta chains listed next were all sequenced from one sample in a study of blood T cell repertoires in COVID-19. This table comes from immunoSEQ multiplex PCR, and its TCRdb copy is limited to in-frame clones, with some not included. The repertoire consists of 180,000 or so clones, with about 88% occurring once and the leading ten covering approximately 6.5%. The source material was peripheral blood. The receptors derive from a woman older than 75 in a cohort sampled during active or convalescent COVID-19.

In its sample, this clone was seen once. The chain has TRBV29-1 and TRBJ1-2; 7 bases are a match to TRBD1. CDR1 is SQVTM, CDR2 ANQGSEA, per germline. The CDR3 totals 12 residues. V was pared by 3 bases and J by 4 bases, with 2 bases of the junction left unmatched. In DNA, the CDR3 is TGCAGCGTTGATCGGGACAGCTATGGCTACACCTTC. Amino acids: CSVDRDSYGYTF.

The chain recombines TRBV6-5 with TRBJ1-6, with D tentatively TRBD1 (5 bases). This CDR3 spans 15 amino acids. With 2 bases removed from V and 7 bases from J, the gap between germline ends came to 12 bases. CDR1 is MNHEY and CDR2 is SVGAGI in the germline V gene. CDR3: CASSYPQGQNSPLHF. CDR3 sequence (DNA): TGTGCCAGCAGTTACCCCCAGGGCCAGAATTCACCCCTCCACTTT.